This paragraph covers one T cell receptor beta chain sequence. This clonotype has at least ten counts. This receptor's antigen is unknown. Per-base quality was not reported, and no clone a single base away is much larger than it. The data are from a study of neurological immune-mediated disorders (dated by TCRdb to the late 2010s). Turning to the overall study: Peripheral blood TCR-beta repertoires from patients with HTLV-I-associated myelopathy (HAM/TSP), patients with multiple sclerosis, and healthy controls were compared in the study using UMI-based sequencing. Alongside PBMC samples, the set of about 100 TCR-beta libraries contained longitudinal samples, technical triplicates, and paired CD4+ and CD8+ T-cell subsets that had been sorted. Each longitudinal HAM/TSP and healthy donor was sampled at 3 time-points spaced at about 3-45 month intervals. The cohort included about 70 subjects: approximately 14 with HAM/TSP, about 34 with multiple sclerosis, and roughly 20 healthy controls. Summary of the overall study and its limitations: TCR clonal expansion was greatest in HAM/TSP patients and smallest in MS patients, who ranked below even healthy controls. Across subjects, expanded clones never shared an identical CDR3 amino acid sequence, which suggests that the TCR-beta repertoires in every group were private.

cDNA was synthesized by template-switch 5'RACE using a primer with a 10-nucleotide random unique molecular identifier that tagged each TCR transcript. Every sequencing run covered 15-18 subjects and yielded more than 180 million TCR-beta sequences. The RNeasy kit was used for extraction of total RNA. The KAPA Real-time Library Amplification kit was used to amplify TCR-beta VDJ regions with primers for the TCR constant region and the 5'RACE anchor. Sample indexes and Illumina adaptors were added in a first PCR, and a second PCR then increased library yield. After Ampure bead purification, the roughly 650 bp TCR product was size-selected on a 2% E-gel SizeSelection system. Before pooling, libraries had their quality checked on a Bioanalyzer, their concentration measured with Qubit, and their quantity determined with the Kapa Library Quantification kit. Libraries were sequenced paired-end 2 x 150 bp on an Illumina HiSeq 2500. To increase sequence diversity, roughly 24-31% phiX was spiked into each library pool. The source study handled its data this way. Quality-filtered reads were processed with the UMI-based MiGEC pipeline, which removed over 75% of raw TCR sequences during error correction. IMGT germline references were used for alignment of VDJ genes, and clonotypes were defined by a unique CDR3 amino acid sequence together with V-J genes. Clonal expansion, Shannon diversity, and CDR3 relatedness (CalcPairwiseDistances, ClusterSamples) were evaluated with VDJtools, and phylogenetic trees were built with CLCbio workbench. Expanded clones were defined as having at least 8 unique UMIs, based on coefficient-of-variation modelling across technical triplicates. TCRdb reran the public reads through fastp at Q25 and MiXCR, keeping productive beta chains. Each CDR3 protein appears once, grouped with its most common genes and DNA. The V and J calls here are based on TCRdb, not the publication. A total of 55,000 to 75,000 distinct CDR3 sequences appear in this sample, approximately 14% of them only once. Of the sample, around 4.3% is held by the ten largest clones.

The label giving this sample's time point can be read as: longitudinal time-point 1 (baseline). Libraries from unsorted PBMCs were made from 2 million PBMCs kept in RNAlater at -80 degrees C until RNA extraction. Peripheral blood was subjected to Ficoll-Hypaque density gradient centrifugation to isolate PBMCs, which were then cryopreserved in liquid nitrogen. Looking up the germline V gene yields CDR1 MNHEY and CDR2 SVGAGI. Its CDR3 holds 15 amino acids, cysteine through phenylalanine. CDR3 DNA only is kept here, 45 bases in frame from base 1. The V end gives up 8 bases and the J end 2 bases, leaving 10 bases in the junction not matched to a gene.

The sequencing input was PBMCs. This sequence originates from a female donor with HTLV-1-associated myelopathy (HAM/TSP). The chain couples TRBV6-5 to TRBJ2-5, with 8 bases in between that match TRBD1. The nucleotide sequence is given as TGTGCCAGCGGGACAGGCAGAATTTCTCAAGAGACCCAGTACTTC. The encoded protein is CASGTGRISQETQYF.